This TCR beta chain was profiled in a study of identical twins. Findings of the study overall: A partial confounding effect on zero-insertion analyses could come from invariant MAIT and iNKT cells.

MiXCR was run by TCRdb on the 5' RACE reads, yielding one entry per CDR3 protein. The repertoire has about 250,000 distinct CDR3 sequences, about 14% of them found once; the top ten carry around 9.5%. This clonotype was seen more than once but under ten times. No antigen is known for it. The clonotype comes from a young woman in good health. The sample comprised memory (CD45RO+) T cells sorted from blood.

The CDR3 DNA reads as TGTGCCAGCAGCTTGTGGGACGGGAGCTACGAGCAGTACTTC. Its translation is CASSLWDGSYEQYF. The J gene is TRBJ2-7, the V gene TRBV11-2; D may be TRBD2 (6 bases). Trimming left V 3 bases short and J 3 bases short, with 12 bases between. The V gene's germline CDR1 is SGHAT and CDR2 FQNNGV. This CDR3 region has 14 residues.